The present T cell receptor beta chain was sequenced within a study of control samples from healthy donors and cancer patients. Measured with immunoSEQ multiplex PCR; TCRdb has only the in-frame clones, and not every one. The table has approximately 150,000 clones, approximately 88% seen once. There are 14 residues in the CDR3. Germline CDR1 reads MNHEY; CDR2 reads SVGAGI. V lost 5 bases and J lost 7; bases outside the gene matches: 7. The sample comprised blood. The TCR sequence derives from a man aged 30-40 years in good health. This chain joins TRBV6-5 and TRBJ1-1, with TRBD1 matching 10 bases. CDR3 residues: CASSLDRGRDEAFF. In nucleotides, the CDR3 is TGTGCCAGCAGTCTCGACAGGGGGCGCGATGAAGCTTTCTTT.